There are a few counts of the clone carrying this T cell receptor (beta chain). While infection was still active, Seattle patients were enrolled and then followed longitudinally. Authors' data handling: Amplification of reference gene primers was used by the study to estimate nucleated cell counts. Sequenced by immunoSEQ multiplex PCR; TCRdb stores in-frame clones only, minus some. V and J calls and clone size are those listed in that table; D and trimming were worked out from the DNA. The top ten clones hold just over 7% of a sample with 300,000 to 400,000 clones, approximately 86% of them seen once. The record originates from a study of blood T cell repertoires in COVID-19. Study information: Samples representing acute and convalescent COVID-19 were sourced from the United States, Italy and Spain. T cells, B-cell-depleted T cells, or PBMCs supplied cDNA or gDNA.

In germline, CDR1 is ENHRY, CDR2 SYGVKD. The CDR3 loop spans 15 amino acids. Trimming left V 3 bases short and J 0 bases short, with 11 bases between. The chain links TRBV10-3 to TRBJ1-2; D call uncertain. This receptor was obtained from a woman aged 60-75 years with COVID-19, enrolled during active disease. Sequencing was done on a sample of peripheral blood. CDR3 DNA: TGTGCCATCAGTGATACAGAGAAGACTAACTATGGCTACACCTTC. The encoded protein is CAISDTEKTNYGYTF.